What follows are 29 T cell receptor beta chains derived from one specimen sequenced in a study of beta chain features in type 1 diabetes. Since all of the isolated RNA was reverse transcribed, expressed TCRB transcripts were what got sequenced. Method: immunoSEQ multiplex PCR; TCRdb's copy keeps in-frame clones and lacks some. The sample holds around 21,000 clones, approximately 50% seen once. The specimen sequenced was stem cell memory CD4+ T cells from blood. The source of these receptors is a young man in good health.

This clone was detected a few times. The chain couples TRBV7-3 to TRBJ2-3; TRBD1 aligns across 7 bases. Germline V gene data show CDR1 as SGHTA and CDR2 as FQGTGA. The CDR3 spans 15 residues. With V trimmed by 3 bases and J by 5 bases, 8 bases remained unmatched. The CDR3: CASSLTGTSIDTQYF. The CDR3, as DNA: TGTGCCAGCAGCTTGACAGGGACCTCAATAGATACGCAGTATTTT. The complete variable domain, with remaining parts taken from reference TRBV7-3 and TRBJ2-3, reads GAGVSQTPSNKVTEKGKYVELRCDPISGHTALYWYRQSLGQGPEFLIYFQGTGAADDSGLPNDRFFAVRPEGSVSTLKIQRTERGDSAVYLCASSLTGTSIDTQYFGPGTRLTVL.

V usage is TRBV5-4 and J usage is TRBJ2-5; 9 nucleotides agree with TRBD1. CDR3 length: 14 residues. Trimming cost V 5 bases and J 3 bases; bases outside gene matches: 5. The germline CDR1 and CDR2 sequences are SGHNT and YYREEE (reference sequence). The CDR3 here is CASRPRTGEETQYF. CDR3 nucleotides: TGTGCCAGCAGACCTAGGACAGGGGAAGAGACCCAGTACTTC.

V gene TRBV4-2 combines with J gene TRBJ2-6; D is possibly TRBD1 (5 bases). Germline lookup yields CDR1 LGHNA and CDR2 YNFKEQ. The V end lost 0 bases, the J end lost 1 base, and 10 bases lay between the germline ends. CDR3 length equals 17 residues. The CDR3 nucleotides are TGTGCCAGCAGCCAAGACAGGGTCTCATCTGGGGCCAACGTCCTGACTTTC. Protein product: CASSQDRVSSGANVLTF.

The chain has TRBV7-2 and TRBJ2-3, with D possibly TRBD2 on 7 matching bases. V shed 8 bases and J shed 2 bases, with 20 bases lying between them. The length of the CDR3 is 16 residues. CDR1 is SGHTA, CDR2 FQGNSA, per germline. CDR3 nucleotides: TGTGCCAGCGGACCGGGGGCTAGCGGCATCACAGATACGCAGTATTTT. Translated, it gives CASGPGASGITDTQYF.

This clone was observed a handful of times. The chain recombines TRBV7-2 with TRBJ1-3; D is possibly TRBD1 (5 bases). CDR3 length equals 16 residues. CDR1 is SGHTA and CDR2 is FQGNSA in the germline V gene. Trimming stripped 0 bases from V and 3 bases from J, with 12 bases between. As DNA, the CDR3 is TGTGCCAGCAGCTTAGCTCCGGGGGATGGTGGAAACACCATATATTTT. The encoded protein is CASSLAPGDGGNTIYF.

J is TRBJ1-1 and V is TRBV2; perhaps TRBD1 as D (5 bases). V gave up 2 bases and J gave up 1 base, with 14 bases separating them. This CDR3 region has 16 residues. The germline gives CDR1 SNHLY, CDR2 FYNNEI. The CDR3 DNA is TGTGCCAGCAGTGAACGGGGGGTAATACGGAACACTGAAGCTTTCTTT. Residues: CASSERGVIRNTEAFF.

This clone was seen a few times. This sequence joins TRBV5-4 and TRBJ1-1; D is unresolved. The CDR3 runs to 14 residues. Trimming removed 2 bases at V and 1 base at J, with 9 bases between. The germline V gene encodes CDR1 SGHNT and CDR2 YYREEE (reference sequence). CDR3 residues: CASSFGQPNTEAFF. For the CDR3, the DNA is TGTGCCAGCAGCTTTGGGCAGCCGAACACTGAAGCTTTCTTT.

This rearrangement joins TRBV14 to TRBJ2-5; 11 positions match TRBD2. This CDR3 has 15 residues. The trim removed 4 bases at V and 3 bases at J, leaving 4 bases unmatched. Germline V gene lookup returns CDR1 SGHDN and CDR2 FVKESK. In DNA, the CDR3 is TGTGCCAGCAGCCCGGGACTAGCGGTTAAAGAGACCCAGTACTTC. As protein: CASSPGLAVKETQYF.

This clone was recorded a few times. The chain carries TRBV10-3 and TRBJ1-2; 7 bases align to TRBD1. Germline V gene lookup returns CDR1 ENHRY and CDR2 SYGVKD. The CDR3 covers 14 residues. Losses at the gene ends were 4 bases for V and 6 bases for J; bases not matched to a gene: 8. The CDR3 loop is CAISGTTGEHGYTF. CDR3 nucleotides: TGTGCCATCAGTGGCACTACAGGGGAGCATGGCTACACCTTC.

This clone was picked up a small number of times. This chain connects TRBV10-3 to TRBJ2-3; D unresolved. Trimming stripped 6 bases from V and 6 bases from J, with 7 bases between. The CDR3 contains 11 residues. Germline V gene data show CDR1 as ENHRY and CDR2 as SYGVKD. The CDR3 nucleotides read TGTGCCATCAGGAATGAGGATACGCAGTATTTT. This gives the protein CAIRNEDTQYF.

This clone was counted between two and nine times. The rearrangement links TRBV19 to TRBJ1-2; the D gene is possibly TRBD1 (5 bases). Germline CDR1 LNHDA, CDR2 SQIVND (reference sequence). This CDR3 has 14 residues. V lost 2 bases to trimming and J lost 10 bases, with 17 bases between them. CDR3 nucleotide sequence: TGTGCCAGTAGTATACCCCGACAGCCGCTGATCTACACCTTC. Translation: CASSIPRQPLIYTF.

This clone was picked up a small number of times. The chain employs TRBV5-1 and TRBJ1-2; a weak D match, TRBD1 (6 bases). This CDR3 has 14 amino acids. The V end was cut by 1 base, the J end by 7 bases, with 14 bases between. CDR1 SGHRS and CDR2 YFSETQ come from the germline V gene. The CDR3 loop reads CASSLNRDAAGYTF. The CDR3, as DNA: TGCGCCAGCAGCTTGAACAGGGACGCCGCTGGCTACACCTTC. Combining the CDR3 with reference TRBV5-1 and TRBJ1-2 gives the whole variable domain KAGVTQTPRYLIKTRGQQVTLSCSPISGHRSVSWYQQTPGQGLQFLFEYFSETQRNKGNFPGRFSGRQFSNSRSEMNVSTLELGDSALYLCASSLNRDAAGYTFGSGTRLTVV.

The chain couples TRBV7-2 to TRBJ2-1; the match to TRBD2 covers 12 bases. The CDR3 sequence is 15 residues long. The trim removed 4 bases at V and 9 bases at J, leaving 7 bases unmatched. The germline V gene encodes CDR1 SGHTA and CDR2 FQGNSA. The CDR3 here is CASSSAGTSGFEQFF. The CDR3 bases are TGTGCCAGCAGCTCCGCCGGGACTAGCGGGTTTGAGCAGTTCTTC.

This chain joins TRBV5-6 and TRBJ2-7; 11 nucleotides agree with TRBD2. The germline V gene encodes CDR1 SGHDT and CDR2 YYEEEE. The CDR3 sequence is 13 residues long. The junction had 5 bases not matched to a gene; V was cut back by 5 bases and J by 7 bases. CDR3 in amino acids: CASRQVAGGEQYF. The CDR3, as DNA: TGTGCCAGCAGACAAGTAGCGGGAGGGGAGCAGTACTTC.

This rearrangement joins TRBV5-1 to TRBJ2-5, with D tentatively TRBD1 (6 bases). V gave up 5 bases and J gave up 3 bases, with 14 bases separating them. The CDR3 is 14 amino acids. Germline V gene sequence: CDR1 SGHRS, CDR2 YFSETQ. The CDR3 nucleotides read TGCGCCAGCAGTCTTACGGGACATGAAGAGACCCAGTACTTC. Its protein product is CASSLTGHEETQYF.

The V call is TRBV19, the J call TRBJ1-4, with a tentative D call TRBD1 (5 bases). The CDR3 is 13 amino acids. V gave up 11 bases and J gave up 7 bases, with 17 bases separating them. Per the germline V gene, CDR1 is LNHDA and CDR2 is SQIVND (reference sequence). CDR3 sequence: CAGGDRETEKLFF. The CDR3 DNA reads TGTGCCGGAGGGGATCGAGAGACTGAAAAACTGTTTTTT.

The chain couples TRBV7-9 to TRBJ2-3; tentative D call: TRBD2 (7 bases). CDR3 length equals 13 residues. Trimming took 6 bases from V and 6 from J, leaving 13 bases between them. Germline V gene sequence: CDR1 SEHNR, CDR2 FQNEAQ (reference sequence). The CDR3 sequence is CASSRRGGDTQYF. The CDR3 nucleotides are TGTGCCAGCAGTCGGAGGGGGGGGGATACGCAGTATTTT. Based on the CDR3 plus reference TRBV7-9 and TRBJ2-3, the full variable domain is DTGVSQNPRHKITKRGQNVTFRCDPISEHNRLYWYRQTLGQGPEFLTYFQNEAQLEKSRLLSDRFSAERPKGSFSTLEIQRTEQGDSAMYLCASSRRGGDTQYFGPGTRLTVL.

This clone was recorded a few times. The CDR3 here is CASSHSLTSQFF. The CDR3 coding sequence is TGTGCCAGCAGCCACTCCCTAACCTCGCAGTTCTTC. The rearrangement joins TRBV28 to TRBJ2-1; unclear D gene. Germline CDR1 MDHEN, CDR2 SYDVKM. Trimming shortened V by 6 bases and J by 12 bases, and 15 bases separated the two germline ends. The CDR3 loop spans 12 amino acids.

This clone was observed a few times. The chain links TRBV7-2 to TRBJ2-7, with 10 bases fitting TRBD1. Germline assignment: CDR1 SGHTA and CDR2 FQGNSA. The CDR3 has 15 residues. The V segment lost 5 bases and the J segment 3 bases; nucleotides outside the gene matches: 7. CDR3 amino acids: CASSHSGTGVYEQYF. CDR3 DNA sequence: TGTGCCAGCAGCCATAGTGGGACAGGGGTCTACGAGCAGTACTTC.

The chain joins TRBV5-1 to TRBJ1-1; D unclear. Germline CDR1 reads SGHRS; CDR2 reads YFSETQ. Trimming cost V 0 bases and J 8 bases, with 11 bases left between them. The CDR3 covers 13 residues. The CDR3 loop reads CASSLATYREAFF. The CDR3 bases are TGCGCCAGCAGCTTGGCTACGTACAGAGAAGCTTTCTTT.

This chain links TRBV7-3 with TRBJ2-1, with 14 bases lining up with TRBD2. The CDR3 runs 17 residues. The V gene's germline CDR1 is SGHTA and CDR2 FQGTGA. Germline trimming cut 6 bases from V and 7 bases from J; bases unmatched to any gene: 11. CDR3 amino acids: CASSTGLAGAGWNEQFF. The CDR3 bases are TGTGCCAGCAGTACGGGACTAGCGGGAGCGGGATGGAATGAGCAGTTCTTC. Based on the CDR3 plus reference TRBV7-3 and TRBJ2-1, the full variable domain is GAGVSQTPSNKVTEKGKYVELRCDPISGHTALYWYRQSLGQGPEFLIYFQGTGAADDSGLPNDRFFAVRPEGSVSTLKIQRTERGDSAVYLCASSTGLAGAGWNEQFFGPGTRLTVL.

The chain uses TRBV6-1 and TRBJ1-4; D uncertain. Trimming removed 1 base from V and 2 bases from J, with 8 bases in between. CDR3 length: 15 amino acids. Germline loops: CDR1 MNHNS, CDR2 SASEGT. The DNA of the CDR3 is TGTGCCAGCAGTGAAGTCTGGGCTACTAATGAAAAACTGTTTTTT. Its translation is CASSEVWATNEKLFF.

This clone was detected only a few times. This chain uses TRBV18 with TRBJ2-5; D not certain. Trimming stripped 2 bases from V and 5 bases from J, with 9 bases between. The length of the CDR3 is 13 residues. Germline assignment: CDR1 KGHSH and CDR2 LQKENI. As DNA, the CDR3 is TGTGCCAGCTCACCAGGTTTAAGCGAGACCCAGTACTTC. Its protein is CASSPGLSETQYF. The full variable domain, its missing parts supplied by reference TRBV18 and TRBJ2-5, is NAGVMQNPRHLVRRRGQEARLRCSPMKGHSHVYWYRQLPEEGLKFMVYLQKENIIDESGMPKERFSAEFPKEGPSILRIQQVVRGDSAAYFCASSPGLSETQYFGPGTRLLVL.

The chain joins TRBV7-9 to TRBJ2-2; the match to TRBD2 covers 7 bases. The CDR3 sequence is 15 residues long. V lost 1 base and J lost 5; bases outside the gene matches: 4. In germline, CDR1 is SEHNR, CDR2 FQNEAQ (reference sequence). This CDR3 reads CASSLGAAGTGELFF. In DNA, the CDR3 is TGTGCCAGCAGCTTAGGGGCAGCGGGGACCGGGGAGCTGTTTTTT.

The chain recombines TRBV4-3 with TRBJ2-3, with TRBD2 matching 11 bases. V was pared by 0 bases and J by 4 bases, with 6 bases of the junction left unmatched. Germline CDR1 LGHNA, CDR2 YSLEER. The CDR3 sequence is 17 residues long. The CDR3 sequence: CASSQEKTSGGADTQYF. The CDR3 bases are TGCGCCAGCAGCCAAGAAAAAACTAGCGGGGGCGCAGATACGCAGTATTTT.

The rearrangement links TRBV28 to TRBJ2-3; D gene ambiguous. Trimming shortened V by 5 bases and J by 5 bases, and 14 bases separated the two germline ends. Germline V gives CDR1 MDHEN, CDR2 SYDVKM. The CDR3 runs 14 residues. CDR3 sequence reads: CASSAPAGRDTQYF. CDR3 bases: TGTGCCAGCAGTGCCCCGGCAGGCCGAGATACGCAGTATTTT.

This rearrangement joins TRBV7-9 to TRBJ1-2; a weak D match, TRBD1 (6 bases). This CDR3 comprises 13 residues. Trimming shortened V by 1 base and J by 4 bases, and 7 bases separated the two germline ends. Per the germline V gene, CDR1 is SEHNR and CDR2 is FQNEAQ (reference sequence). The CDR3 nucleotides are TGTGCCAGCAGCTTAGTAGGGGGCTATGGCTACACCTTC. It codes for CASSLVGGYGYTF.

Notes on this clone: Sequence at one end of the junction differs from germline and may be a read error. The rearrangement joins TRBV5-1 to TRBJ2-7, with TRBD2 matching over 14 bases. Germline CDR1 and CDR2: SGHRS and YFSETQ. CDR3 size: 16 residues. The CDR3 spells CVSSPGTSGGSYEQYF. The CDR3, as DNA: TGCGTCAGCAGCCCGGGGACTAGCGGGGGCTCCTACGAGCAGTACTTC.

This clone was found a few times. The V call is TRBV28, the J call TRBJ2-3; TRBD2 aligns across 10 bases. There are 16 residues in the CDR3. V trimming: 4 bases; J trimming: 2 bases; junction bases outside the gene matches: 6. Germline V gene data show CDR1 as MDHEN and CDR2 as SYDVKM. The CDR3 is CASSSSTSGYTDTQYF. The CDR3 DNA reads as TGTGCCAGCAGTTCCTCGACTAGCGGGTACACAGATACGCAGTATTTT.